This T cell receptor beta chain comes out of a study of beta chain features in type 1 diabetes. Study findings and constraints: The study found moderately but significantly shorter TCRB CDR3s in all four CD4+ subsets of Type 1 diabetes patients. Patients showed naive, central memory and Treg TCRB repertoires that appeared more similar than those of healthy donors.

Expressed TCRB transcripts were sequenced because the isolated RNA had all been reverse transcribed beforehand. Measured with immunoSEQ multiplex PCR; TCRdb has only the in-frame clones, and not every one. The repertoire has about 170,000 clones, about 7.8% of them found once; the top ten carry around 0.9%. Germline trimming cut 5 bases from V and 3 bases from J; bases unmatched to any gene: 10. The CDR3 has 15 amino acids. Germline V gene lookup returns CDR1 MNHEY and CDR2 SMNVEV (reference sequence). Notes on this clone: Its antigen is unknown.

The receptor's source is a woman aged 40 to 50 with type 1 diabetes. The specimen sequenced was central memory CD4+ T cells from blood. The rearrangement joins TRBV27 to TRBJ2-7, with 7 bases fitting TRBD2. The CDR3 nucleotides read TGTGCCAGCAGTGTCACCCGGGACTACTTCTACGAGCAGTACTTC. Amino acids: CASSVTRDYFYEQYF.